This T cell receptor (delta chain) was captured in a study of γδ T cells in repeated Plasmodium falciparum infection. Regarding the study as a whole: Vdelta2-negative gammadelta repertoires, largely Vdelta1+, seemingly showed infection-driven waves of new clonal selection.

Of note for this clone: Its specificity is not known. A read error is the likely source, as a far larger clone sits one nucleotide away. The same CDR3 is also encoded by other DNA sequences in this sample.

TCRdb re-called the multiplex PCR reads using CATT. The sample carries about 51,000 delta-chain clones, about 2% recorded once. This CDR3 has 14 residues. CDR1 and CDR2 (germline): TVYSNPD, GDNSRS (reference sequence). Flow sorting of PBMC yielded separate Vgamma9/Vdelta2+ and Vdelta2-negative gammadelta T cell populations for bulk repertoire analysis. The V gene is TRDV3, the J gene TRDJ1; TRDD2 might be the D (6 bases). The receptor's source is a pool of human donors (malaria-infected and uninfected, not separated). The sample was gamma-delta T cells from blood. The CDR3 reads CAFPLPPNTDKLIF. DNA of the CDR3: TGTGCGTTCCCCCTTCCCCCGAATACCGATAAACTCATCTTT. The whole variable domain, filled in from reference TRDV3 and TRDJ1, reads CDKVTQSSPDQTVASGSEVVLLCTYDTVYSNPDLFWYRIRPDYSFQFVFYGDNSRSEGADFTQGRFSVKHILTQKAFHLVISPVRTEDSATYYCAFPLPPNTDKLIFGKGTRVTVEP.